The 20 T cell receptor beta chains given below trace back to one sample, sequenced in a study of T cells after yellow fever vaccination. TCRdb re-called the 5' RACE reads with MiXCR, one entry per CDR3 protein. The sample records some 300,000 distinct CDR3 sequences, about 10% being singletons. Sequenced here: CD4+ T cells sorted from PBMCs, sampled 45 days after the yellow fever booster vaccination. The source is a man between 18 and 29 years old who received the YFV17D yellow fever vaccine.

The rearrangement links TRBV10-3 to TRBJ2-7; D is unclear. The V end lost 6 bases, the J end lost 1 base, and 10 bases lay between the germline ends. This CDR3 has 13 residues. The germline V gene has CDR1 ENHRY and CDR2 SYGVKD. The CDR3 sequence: CAIRGWGSYEQYF. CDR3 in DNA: TGTGCCATCAGGGGGTGGGGTTCCTACGAGCAGTACTTC.

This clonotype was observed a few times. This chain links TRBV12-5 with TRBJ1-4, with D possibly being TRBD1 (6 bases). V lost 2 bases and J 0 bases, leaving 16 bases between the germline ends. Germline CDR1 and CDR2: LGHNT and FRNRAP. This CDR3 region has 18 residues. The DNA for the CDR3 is TGTGCTAGTGGTTTGTGGCAGGGGCCAATTGCAACTAATGAAAAACTGTTTTTT. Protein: CASGLWQGPIATNEKLFF.

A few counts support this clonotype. The CDR3: CASALAGARPDTQYF. In nucleotides, the CDR3 is TGTGCCAGCGCCCTAGCGGGGGCCAGGCCAGATACGCAGTATTTT. The chain carries TRBV11-2 and TRBJ2-3, with 10 nucleotides matching TRBD2. V gave up 8 bases and J gave up 4 bases; unmatched junction bases: 9. There are 15 residues in the CDR3. Germline V gene lookup returns CDR1 SGHAT and CDR2 FQNNGV.

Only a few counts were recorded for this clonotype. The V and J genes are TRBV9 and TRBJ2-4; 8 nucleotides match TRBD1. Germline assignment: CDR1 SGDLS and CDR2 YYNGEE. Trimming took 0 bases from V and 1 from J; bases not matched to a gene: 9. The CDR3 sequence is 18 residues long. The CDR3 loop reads CASSVARTGQVAKNIQYF. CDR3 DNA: TGTGCCAGCAGCGTAGCCCGGACAGGGCAAGTGGCCAAAAACATTCAGTACTTC. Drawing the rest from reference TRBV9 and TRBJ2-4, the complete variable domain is DSGVTQTPKHLITATGQRVTLRCSPRSGDLSVYWYQQSLDQGLQFLIQYYNGEERAKGNILERFSAQQFPDLHSELNLSSLELGDSALYFCASSVARTGQVAKNIQYFGAGTRLSVL.

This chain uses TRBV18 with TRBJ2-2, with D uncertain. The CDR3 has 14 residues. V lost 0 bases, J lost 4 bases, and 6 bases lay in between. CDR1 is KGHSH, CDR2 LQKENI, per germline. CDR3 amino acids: CASSPPSVTGELFF. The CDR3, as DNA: TGTGCCAGCTCACCACCGTCAGTCACCGGGGAGCTGTTTTTT.

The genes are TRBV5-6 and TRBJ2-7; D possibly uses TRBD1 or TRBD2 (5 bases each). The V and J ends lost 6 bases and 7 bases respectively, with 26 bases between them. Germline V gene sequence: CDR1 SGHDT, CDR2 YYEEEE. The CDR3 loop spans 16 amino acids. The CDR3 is CASNSGQRGRVWEQYV. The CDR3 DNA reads TGTGCCAGCAACTCGGGGCAGAGGGGTCGGGTGTGGGAGCAGTACGTC.

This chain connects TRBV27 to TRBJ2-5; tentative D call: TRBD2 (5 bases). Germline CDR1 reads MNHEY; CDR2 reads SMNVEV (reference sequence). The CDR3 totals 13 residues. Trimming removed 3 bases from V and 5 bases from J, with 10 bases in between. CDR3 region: CASSFEGTETQYF. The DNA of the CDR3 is TGTGCCAGCAGTTTCGAGGGAACCGAGACCCAGTACTTC.

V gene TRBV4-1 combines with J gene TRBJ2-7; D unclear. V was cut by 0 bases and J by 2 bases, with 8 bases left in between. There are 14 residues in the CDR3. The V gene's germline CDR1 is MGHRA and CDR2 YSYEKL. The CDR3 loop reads CASSQEVLAYEQYF. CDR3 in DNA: TGCGCCAGCAGCCAAGAGGTCCTAGCCTACGAGCAGTACTTC.

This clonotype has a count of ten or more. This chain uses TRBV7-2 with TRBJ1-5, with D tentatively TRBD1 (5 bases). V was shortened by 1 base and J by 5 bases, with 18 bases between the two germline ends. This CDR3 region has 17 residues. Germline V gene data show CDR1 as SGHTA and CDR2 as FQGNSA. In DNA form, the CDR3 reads TGTGCCAGCAGCTTAGGGGCAGGGAATCGGGGGGATCAGCCCCAGCATTTT. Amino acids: CASSLGAGNRGDQPQHF.

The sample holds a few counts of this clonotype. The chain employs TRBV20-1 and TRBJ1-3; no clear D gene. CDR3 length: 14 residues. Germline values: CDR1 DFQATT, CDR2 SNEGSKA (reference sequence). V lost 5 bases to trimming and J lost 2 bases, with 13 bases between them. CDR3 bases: TGCAGTGCTTCCCCGAGGCAGGCTGGAAACACCATATATTTT. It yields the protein CSASPRQAGNTIYF.

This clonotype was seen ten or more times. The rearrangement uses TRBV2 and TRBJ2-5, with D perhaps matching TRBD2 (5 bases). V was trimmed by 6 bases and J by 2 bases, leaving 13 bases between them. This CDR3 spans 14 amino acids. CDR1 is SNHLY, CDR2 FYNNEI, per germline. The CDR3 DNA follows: TGTGCCAGCAGCCGACTAACACCACAAGAGACCCAGTACTTC. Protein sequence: CASSRLTPQETQYF. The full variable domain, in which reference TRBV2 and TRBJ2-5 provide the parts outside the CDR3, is EPEVTQTPSHQVTQMGQEVILRCVPISNHLYFYWYRQILGQKVEFLVSFYNNEISEKSEIFDDQFSVERPDGSNFTLKIRSTKLEDSAMYFCASSRLTPQETQYFGPGTRLLVL.

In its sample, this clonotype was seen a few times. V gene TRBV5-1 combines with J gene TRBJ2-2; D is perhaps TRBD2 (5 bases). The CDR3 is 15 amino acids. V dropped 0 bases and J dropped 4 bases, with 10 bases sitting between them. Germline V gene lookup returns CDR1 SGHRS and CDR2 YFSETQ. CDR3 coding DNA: TGCGCCAGCAGCTTGGACGGACTCTCCACCGGGGAGCTGTTTTTT. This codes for CASSLDGLSTGELFF.

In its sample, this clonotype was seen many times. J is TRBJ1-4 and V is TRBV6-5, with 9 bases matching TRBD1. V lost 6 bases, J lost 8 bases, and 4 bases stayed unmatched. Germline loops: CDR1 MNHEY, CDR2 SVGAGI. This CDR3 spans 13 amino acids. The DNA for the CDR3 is TGTGCCAGCAGGGGACAGGGTGGCGAAAAACTGTTTTTT. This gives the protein CASRGQGGEKLFF.

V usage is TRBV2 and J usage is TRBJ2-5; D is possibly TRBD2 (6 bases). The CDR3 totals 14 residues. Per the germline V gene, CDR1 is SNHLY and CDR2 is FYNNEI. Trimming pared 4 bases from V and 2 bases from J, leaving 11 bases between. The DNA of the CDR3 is TGTGCCAGCAGTGGGAGGGGACCGCAAGAGACCCAGTACTTC. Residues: CASSGRGPQETQYF. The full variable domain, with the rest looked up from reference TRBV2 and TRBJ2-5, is EPEVTQTPSHQVTQMGQEVILRCVPISNHLYFYWYRQILGQKVEFLVSFYNNEISEKSEIFDDQFSVERPDGSNFTLKIRSTKLEDSAMYFCASSGRGPQETQYFGPGTRLLVL.

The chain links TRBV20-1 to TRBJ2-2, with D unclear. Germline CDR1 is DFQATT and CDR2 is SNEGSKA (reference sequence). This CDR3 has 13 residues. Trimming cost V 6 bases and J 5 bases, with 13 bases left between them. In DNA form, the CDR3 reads TGCAGTGCCCCATCCCGGCTTACCGGGGAGCTGTTTTTT. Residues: CSAPSRLTGELFF.

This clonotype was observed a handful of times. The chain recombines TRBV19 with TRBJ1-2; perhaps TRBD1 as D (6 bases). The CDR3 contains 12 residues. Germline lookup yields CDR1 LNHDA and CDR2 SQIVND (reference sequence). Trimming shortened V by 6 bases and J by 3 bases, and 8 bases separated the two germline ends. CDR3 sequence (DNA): TGTGCCAGTAGACCAGGGGACTATGGCTACACCTTC. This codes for CASRPGDYGYTF.

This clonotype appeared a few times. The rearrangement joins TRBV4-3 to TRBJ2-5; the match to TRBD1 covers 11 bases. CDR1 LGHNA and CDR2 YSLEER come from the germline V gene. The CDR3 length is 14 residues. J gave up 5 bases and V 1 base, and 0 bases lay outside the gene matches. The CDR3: CASSQGTGGETQYF. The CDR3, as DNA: TGCGCCAGCAGCCAAGGGACAGGGGGCGAGACCCAGTACTTC.

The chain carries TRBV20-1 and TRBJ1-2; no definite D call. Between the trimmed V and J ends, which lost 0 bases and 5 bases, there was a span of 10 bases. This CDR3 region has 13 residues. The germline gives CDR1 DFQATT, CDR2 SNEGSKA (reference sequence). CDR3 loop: CSARDRSNYGYTF. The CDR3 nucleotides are TGCAGTGCTAGAGACAGGTCAAATTATGGCTACACCTTC.

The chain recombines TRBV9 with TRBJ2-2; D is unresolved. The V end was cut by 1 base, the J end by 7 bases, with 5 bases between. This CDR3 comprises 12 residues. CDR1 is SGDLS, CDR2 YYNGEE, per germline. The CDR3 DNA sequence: TGTGCCAGCAGCGTACTGGGCGGGGAGCTGTTTTTT. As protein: CASSVLGGELFF.

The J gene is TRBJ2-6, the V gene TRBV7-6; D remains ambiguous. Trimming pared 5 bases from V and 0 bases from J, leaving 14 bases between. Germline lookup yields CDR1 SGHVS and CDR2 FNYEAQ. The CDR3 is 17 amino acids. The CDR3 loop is CASSPSPGISGANVLTF. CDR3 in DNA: TGTGCCAGCAGCCCCAGCCCTGGGATCTCTGGGGCCAACGTCCTGACTTTC.